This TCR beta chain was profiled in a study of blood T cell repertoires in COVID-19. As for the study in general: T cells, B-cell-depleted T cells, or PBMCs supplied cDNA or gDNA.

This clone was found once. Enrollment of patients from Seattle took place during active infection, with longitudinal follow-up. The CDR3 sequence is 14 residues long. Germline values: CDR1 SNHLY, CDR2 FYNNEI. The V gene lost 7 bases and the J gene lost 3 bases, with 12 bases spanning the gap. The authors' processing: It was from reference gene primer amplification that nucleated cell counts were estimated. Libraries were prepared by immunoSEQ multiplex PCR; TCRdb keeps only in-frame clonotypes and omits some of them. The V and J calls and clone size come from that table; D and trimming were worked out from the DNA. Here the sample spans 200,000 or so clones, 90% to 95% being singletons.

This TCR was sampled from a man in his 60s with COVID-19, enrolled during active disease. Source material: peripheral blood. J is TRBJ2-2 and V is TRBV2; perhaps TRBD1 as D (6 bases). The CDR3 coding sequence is TGTGCCAGCAAAGTACAGGGAGACACCGGGGAGCTGTTTTTT. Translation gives CASKVQGDTGELFF.